These T cell receptor beta chains were read from a single sample in a study of beta chain features in type 1 diabetes. The method was immunoSEQ multiplex PCR; TCRdb's version includes in-frame clones alone and lacks a portion of them. Of about 340,000 clones in the sample, over 7% were seen once. Input material: central memory CD4+ T cells from blood. The receptors stem from a man aged 25 to 45 with type 1 diabetes. The CDR3 runs from the conserved cysteine through the conserved F or W. Fields, in order: CDR3 DNA, CDR3 protein, D gene, clone size, V gene, CDR3 length, J gene. A D gene is named only where the DNA matches it firmly. Rows give clone size only sometimes, using once, few, many, or a class for an expanded clone.

cdr3_nt: TGCAGCGTTGAAGAGGGCCGGGAAGATACGCAGTATTTT; cdr3_aa: CSVEEGREDTQYF; d_call: .; clone_size: .; v_call: TRBV29-1; cdr3_length: 13; j_call: TRBJ2-3
cdr3_nt: TGTGCCAGCAGCTTGGGACAGGCCCAAGAGACCCAGTACTTC; cdr3_aa: CASSLGQAQETQYF; d_call: TRBD1; clone_size: .; v_call: TRBV7-2; cdr3_length: 14; j_call: TRBJ2-5
cdr3_nt: TGTGCCAGCAGCGTGGGACGGGCGAACACTGAAGCTTTCTTT; cdr3_aa: CASSVGRANTEAFF; d_call: .; clone_size: .; v_call: TRBV11-3; cdr3_length: 14; j_call: TRBJ1-1
cdr3_nt: TGTGCCAGCAGCCCGGACAGGGGAGGCTATGGCTACACCTTC; cdr3_aa: CASSPDRGGYGYTF; d_call: TRBD1; clone_size: few; v_call: TRBV5-6; cdr3_length: 14; j_call: TRBJ1-2
cdr3_nt: TGTGCCAGCAGCTTAGACCCTAGCGGGGGGCCCGGGACCCAGTACTTC; cdr3_aa: CASSLDPSGGPGTQYF; d_call: TRBD2; clone_size: .; v_call: TRBV7-2; cdr3_length: 16; j_call: TRBJ2-5
cdr3_nt: TGTGCCAGCAGTCGGGGAGTCAGTGAAAAACTGTTTTTT; cdr3_aa: CASSRGVSEKLFF; d_call: .; clone_size: few; v_call: TRBV28; cdr3_length: 13; j_call: TRBJ1-4
cdr3_nt: TGTGCCAGTAGTCTGGGGCCTGGGGCCAACGTCCTGACTTTC; cdr3_aa: CASSLGPGANVLTF; d_call: .; clone_size: few; v_call: TRBV19; cdr3_length: 14; j_call: TRBJ2-6
cdr3_nt: TGTGCCAGCAGCTTAGATTTGGCAGGGGTTTCAGCCAAAAACATTCAGTACTTC; cdr3_aa: CASSLDLAGVSAKNIQYF; d_call: .; clone_size: .; v_call: TRBV7-2; cdr3_length: 18; j_call: TRBJ2-4
cdr3_nt: TGTGCCAGCAGTCGGGTCCACAATGAGCAGTTCTTC; cdr3_aa: CASSRVHNEQFF; d_call: .; clone_size: many; v_call: TRBV27; cdr3_length: 12; j_call: TRBJ2-1
cdr3_nt: TGCAGTGCGGGACAGGTCTACGAGCAGTACTTC; cdr3_aa: CSAGQVYEQYF; d_call: TRBD1; clone_size: .; v_call: TRBV20-1; cdr3_length: 11; j_call: TRBJ2-7
cdr3_nt: TGTGCCAGCAGCTCACCCGTCTCTGGAAACACCATATATTTT; cdr3_aa: CASSSPVSGNTIYF; d_call: .; clone_size: many; v_call: TRBV7-9; cdr3_length: 14; j_call: TRBJ1-3
cdr3_nt: TGTGCCAGCAGCCCCCAACAGTCATTTCGGGGATTCTATGGCTACACCTTC; cdr3_aa: CASSPQQSFRGFYGYTF; d_call: .; clone_size: few; v_call: TRBV7-9; cdr3_length: 17; j_call: TRBJ1-2
cdr3_nt: TGTGCCAGCAGCGTAGGTGCAGGGGGCGATTTGGATGAGCAGTTCTTC; cdr3_aa: CASSVGAGGDLDEQFF; d_call: TRBD1; clone_size: few; v_call: TRBV9; cdr3_length: 16; j_call: TRBJ2-1
cdr3_nt: TGTGCCAGCAGCTTTGGGGTTTTCGATTCTAACTATGGCTACACCTTC; cdr3_aa: CASSFGVFDSNYGYTF; d_call: .; clone_size: once; v_call: TRBV5-6; cdr3_length: 16; j_call: TRBJ1-2
cdr3_nt: TGTGCCAGCACCCCGGGTAGCGGGGGACATGAGCAGTTCTTC; cdr3_aa: CASTPGSGGHEQFF; d_call: TRBD2; clone_size: few; v_call: TRBV2; cdr3_length: 14; j_call: TRBJ2-1
cdr3_nt: TGTGCCAGCAGCGTAGAAGTATTTGGCGGTGAGCAGTTCTTC; cdr3_aa: CASSVEVFGGEQFF; d_call: .; clone_size: few; v_call: TRBV9; cdr3_length: 14; j_call: TRBJ2-1
cdr3_nt: TGTGCCAGCTCACCCACAGGGACCTACGAGCAGTACTTC; cdr3_aa: CASSPTGTYEQYF; d_call: .; clone_size: .; v_call: TRBV18; cdr3_length: 13; j_call: TRBJ2-7
cdr3_nt: TGTGCCAGCAGCTTAAACAGGGGTGATAATGAAAAACTGTTTTTT; cdr3_aa: CASSLNRGDNEKLFF; d_call: TRBD1; clone_size: few; v_call: TRBV7-9; cdr3_length: 15; j_call: TRBJ1-4
cdr3_nt: TGCGCCAGCAGCTTACTGGGACAGGAGGGCGCTGAAGCTTTCTTT; cdr3_aa: CASSLLGQEGAEAFF; d_call: TRBD1; clone_size: .; v_call: TRBV5-1; cdr3_length: 15; j_call: TRBJ1-1
cdr3_nt: TGTGCCAGCACTGCATATCAGGCCACCGGGGAGCTGTTTTTT; cdr3_aa: CASTAYQATGELFF; d_call: .; clone_size: few; v_call: TRBV25-1; cdr3_length: 14; j_call: TRBJ2-2
cdr3_nt: TGCAGTGCTAGATCTAGGGATACGCAGTATTTT; cdr3_aa: CSARSRDTQYF; d_call: .; clone_size: .; v_call: TRBV20-1; cdr3_length: 11; j_call: TRBJ2-3
cdr3_nt: TGTGCCTGGAGTTCCGGACAGCAGAGTACCTTC; cdr3_aa: CAWSSGQQSTF; d_call: .; clone_size: few; v_call: TRBV30; cdr3_length: 11; j_call: TRBJ1-2
cdr3_nt: TGTGCCAGCAGCCCGGGACTAGGGGTGCAGTTCTTC; cdr3_aa: CASSPGLGVQFF; d_call: TRBD2; clone_size: .; v_call: TRBV11-2; cdr3_length: 12; j_call: TRBJ2-1
cdr3_nt: TGTGCCAGCAGCCAAACGAGTCGGTTGAGTACGCAGTATTTT; cdr3_aa: CASSQTSRLSTQYF; d_call: .; clone_size: .; v_call: TRBV14; cdr3_length: 14; j_call: TRBJ2-3
cdr3_nt: TGTGCCAGCTCTCCCGGAGACGGGGAAAAACTGTTTTTT; cdr3_aa: CASSPGDGEKLFF; d_call: .; clone_size: many; v_call: TRBV18; cdr3_length: 13; j_call: TRBJ1-4
cdr3_nt: TGTGCCAGCCTCCGGACAGGGAAGGGGGGTGAAGCTTTCTTT; cdr3_aa: CASLRTGKGGEAFF; d_call: TRBD1; clone_size: few; v_call: TRBV2; cdr3_length: 14; j_call: TRBJ1-1
cdr3_nt: TGTGCCAGCTCACCACCGTCCACCTCAAGCTCCTACAATGAGCAGTTCTTC; cdr3_aa: CASSPPSTSSSYNEQFF; d_call: .; clone_size: .; v_call: TRBV18; cdr3_length: 17; j_call: TRBJ2-1
cdr3_nt: TGCGCCAGCAGTCAAGCAACAGAGGCGTACACCGGGGAGCTGTTTTTT; cdr3_aa: CASSQATEAYTGELFF; d_call: .; clone_size: few; v_call: TRBV23-1; cdr3_length: 16; j_call: TRBJ2-2
cdr3_nt: TGTGCCAGCAGCTTATCCGGCACAGGACTGCCAGATACGCAGTATTTT; cdr3_aa: CASSLSGTGLPDTQYF; d_call: .; clone_size: many; v_call: TRBV7-2; cdr3_length: 16; j_call: TRBJ2-3
cdr3_nt: TGTGCCAGCAGGTCCCAGGGCCAGCAGTTCTTC; cdr3_aa: CASRSQGQQFF; d_call: .; clone_size: .; v_call: TRBV6-5; cdr3_length: 11; j_call: TRBJ2-1
cdr3_nt: TGTGCCTGGAGTTACAGGGGTGGCTATGGCTACACCTTC; cdr3_aa: CAWSYRGGYGYTF; d_call: TRBD1; clone_size: .; v_call: TRBV30; cdr3_length: 13; j_call: TRBJ1-2
cdr3_nt: TGCGCCAGCAGCTTGGCACAGGATCCAAATTCACCCCTCCACTTT; cdr3_aa: CASSLAQDPNSPLHF; d_call: .; clone_size: .; v_call: TRBV5-1; cdr3_length: 15; j_call: TRBJ1-6
cdr3_nt: TGTGCCACCTCAACCGGGGAGACCTACGAGCAGTACTTC; cdr3_aa: CATSTGETYEQYF; d_call: .; clone_size: few; v_call: TRBV2; cdr3_length: 13; j_call: TRBJ2-7
cdr3_nt: TGTGCCAGCAGCCGGGGGCTGGACCCTGAAGCTTTCTTT; cdr3_aa: CASSRGLDPEAFF; d_call: .; clone_size: few; v_call: TRBV5-4; cdr3_length: 13; j_call: TRBJ1-1
cdr3_nt: TGCAGCGTCCTATCCGACTATGACAGGGGAAACTCAGATACGCAGTATTTT; cdr3_aa: CSVLSDYDRGNSDTQYF; d_call: TRBD1; clone_size: .; v_call: TRBV29-1; cdr3_length: 17; j_call: TRBJ2-3
cdr3_nt: TGTGCCAGCAGTCTACCGGACAGGGGGCACGAGCAGTACTTC; cdr3_aa: CASSLPDRGHEQYF; d_call: TRBD1; clone_size: few; v_call: TRBV28; cdr3_length: 14; j_call: TRBJ2-7
cdr3_nt: TGCACCAGCAGCCAAGAAGGGGATACGCAGTATTTT; cdr3_aa: CTSSQEGDTQYF; d_call: .; clone_size: .; v_call: TRBV1; cdr3_length: 12; j_call: TRBJ2-3
cdr3_nt: TGCAGCGTTGAAAAGGGAGGGGGCACAGATACGCAGTATTTT; cdr3_aa: CSVEKGGGTDTQYF; d_call: TRBD2; clone_size: few; v_call: TRBV29-1; cdr3_length: 14; j_call: TRBJ2-3
cdr3_nt: TGTGCCATCAGATTCGACAGGAACACTGAAGCTTTCTTT; cdr3_aa: CAIRFDRNTEAFF; d_call: .; clone_size: .; v_call: TRBV10-3; cdr3_length: 13; j_call: TRBJ1-1
cdr3_nt: TGTGCTCGGGACCAGGGGGCTGGGTACGAGCAGTACTTC; cdr3_aa: CARDQGAGYEQYF; d_call: TRBD1; clone_size: few; v_call: TRBV30; cdr3_length: 13; j_call: TRBJ2-7
cdr3_nt: TGCGCCAGCAGCCGGACAGGGGATTTCGCAGATACGCAGTATTTT; cdr3_aa: CASSRTGDFADTQYF; d_call: TRBD1; clone_size: .; v_call: TRBV5-1; cdr3_length: 15; j_call: TRBJ2-3
cdr3_nt: TGTGCCAGCAGCGAGAGACAGGGGGCCGATGGCTACACCTTC; cdr3_aa: CASSERQGADGYTF; d_call: TRBD1; clone_size: few; v_call: TRBV9; cdr3_length: 14; j_call: TRBJ1-2
cdr3_nt: TGTGCCAGCAGCTCGGTGACACCCTCCTACGAGCAGTACTTC; cdr3_aa: CASSSVTPSYEQYF; d_call: .; clone_size: few; v_call: TRBV7-2; cdr3_length: 14; j_call: TRBJ2-7